One and the same sample provided the 29 T cell receptor beta chains below, sequenced in a study of blood T cell repertoires in COVID-19. The assay was immunoSEQ multiplex PCR, and TCRdb's table has in-frame clones only and misses some. Of about 200,000 clones in the sample, around 85% are singletons; the top ten hold 18%. Sequenced material: PBMCs or T cells enriched from blood (not recorded which). The receptors were gathered from a man aged 40-50 years who had recovered from COVID-19.

This clone was seen just once. The chain joins TRBV29-1 to TRBJ1-1; D uncertain. Germline CDR1 and CDR2: SQVTM and ANQGSEA. This CDR3 region has 16 residues. Trimming shortened V by 2 bases and J by 0 bases, and 16 bases separated the two germline ends. CDR3 loop: CSVEYGGRPMNTEAFF. The CDR3 region has the DNA TGCAGCGTTGAATATGGAGGGCGCCCGATGAACACTGAAGCTTTCTTT.

V is TRBV2 and J is TRBJ1-5; 7 nucleotides align to TRBD1. This CDR3 is 13 amino acids long. Germline lookup yields CDR1 SNHLY and CDR2 FYNNEI. V was pared by 8 bases and J by 6 bases, with 7 bases of the junction left unmatched. The DNA of the CDR3 is TGTGCCAGCGGGACAGTTTCGGGTCAGCCCCAGCATTTT. It specifies CASGTVSGQPQHF.

The gene calls are TRBV11-2 and TRBJ2-1; a weak D match, TRBD1 (6 bases). This CDR3 is built from 15 residues. V was pared by 10 bases and J by 3 bases, with 19 bases between. CDR1 is SGHAT and CDR2 is FQNNGV in the germline V gene. The CDR3 loop reads CATHSIGGYYNEQFF. The CDR3 DNA reads as TGTGCCACCCACTCCATAGGGGGATACTACAATGAGCAGTTCTTC.

The chain uses TRBV7-9 and TRBJ2-3; the match to TRBD2 covers 9 bases. Unmatched junction bases numbered 10, after V lost 5 bases and J lost 7 bases. The V gene's germline CDR1 is SEHNR and CDR2 FQNEAQ (reference sequence). This CDR3 contains 15 residues. The CDR3 nucleotides read TGTGCCAGCAGCCCCACCGGGACTAGCCCCCATACGCAGTATTTT. Its protein product is CASSPTGTSPHTQYF. Full variable domain (missing parts from reference TRBV7-9 and TRBJ2-3): DTGVSQNPRHKITKRGQNVTFRCDPISEHNRLYWYRQTLGQGPEFLTYFQNEAQLEKSRLLSDRFSAERPKGSFSTLEIQRTEQGDSAMYLCASSPTGTSPHTQYFGPGTRLTVL.

J is TRBJ2-3 and V is TRBV5-8, with 10 bases lining up with TRBD1. Germline V gene data show CDR1 as SGHTS and CDR2 as YDEGEE. After removal of 4 bases from V and 2 bases from J, the junction contained 10 bases not matched to a gene. The CDR3 contains 17 residues. The CDR3: CASSSGTGVPTTDTQYF. The CDR3 coding sequence is TGTGCCAGCAGCAGTGGGACAGGGGTCCCAACCACAGATACGCAGTATTTT.

V is TRBV24-1 and J is TRBJ2-1; perhaps TRBD1 as D (5 bases). This CDR3 spans 16 amino acids. V was cut by 4 bases and J by 2 bases, with 14 bases left in between. Looked up from germline, CDR1 is KGHDR and CDR2 is SFDVKD. This chain's CDR3 is CATSDPRAGPYNEQFF. In DNA, the CDR3 is TGTGCCACCAGTGACCCCAGGGCAGGCCCCTACAATGAGCAGTTCTTC.

The sample holds one count of this clone. CDR3 loop: CASRSHRGWIFGYTF. DNA for the CDR3: TGTGCCAGCAGGAGCCACAGGGGTTGGATATTTGGCTACACCTTC. The J gene is TRBJ1-2, the V gene TRBV11-3; 7 bases are a match to TRBD1. Germline trimming cut 6 bases from V and 7 bases from J; bases unmatched to any gene: 14. Per germline, CDR1 SGHNT and CDR2 YENEEA. The CDR3 spans 15 residues.

This clone occurred once. The chain combines TRBV5-1 with TRBJ2-2, with 11 positions matching TRBD2. This CDR3 spans 14 amino acids. Germline CDR1 reads SGHRS; CDR2 reads YFSETQ. Trimming at V came to 4 bases and at J to 6 bases, leaving 2 bases not matched to a gene. The DNA for the CDR3 is TGCGCCAGCAGCCTAGCGGGAGGATCCGGGGAGCTGTTTTTT. Its protein product is CASSLAGGSGELFF.

The gene calls are TRBV29-1 and TRBJ2-7; 9 bases map to TRBD2. Unmatched junction bases numbered 10, after V lost 0 bases and J lost 10 bases. This CDR3 comprises 14 residues. CDR1 is SQVTM, CDR2 ANQGSEA, per germline. The CDR3 loop is CSVEDPIAGENQYF. The CDR3 nucleotides are TGCAGCGTTGAAGATCCCATAGCGGGAGAAAATCAGTACTTC.

This rearrangement joins TRBV6-5 to TRBJ1-1, with 11 bases lining up with TRBD1. CDR1 MNHEY and CDR2 SVGAGI come from the germline V gene. This CDR3 is built from 14 residues. V lost 5 bases to trimming and J lost 8 bases; unmatched junction nucleotides: 7. The CDR3 protein is CASSRRGQGGEAFF. CDR3 bases: TGTGCCAGCAGTCGACGGGGACAGGGGGGCGAAGCTTTCTTT.

This chain connects TRBV4-1 to TRBJ2-5; D unresolved. The CDR3 extends over 13 amino acids. V gave up 0 bases and J gave up 5 bases, with 7 bases separating them. CDR1 is MGHRA and CDR2 is YSYEKL in the germline V gene. CDR3 residues: CASSQDTGETQYF. CDR3 coding DNA: TGCGCCAGCAGCCAAGACACCGGGGAGACCCAGTACTTC.

This clone was recorded once. The CDR3 DNA sequence: TGTGCCACCCAAGAAGCGGGACTGCGGGAGACCCAGTACTTC. As protein: CATQEAGLRETQYF. The chain employs TRBV6-5 and TRBJ2-5, with 7 bases aligning to TRBD2. The germline V gene has CDR1 MNHEY and CDR2 SVGAGI. The CDR3 runs to 14 residues. V shed 10 bases and J 5 bases; nucleotides not matched to a gene: 13.

There are a few counts of this clone. The chain joins TRBV9 to TRBJ2-7, with D perhaps TRBD2 (5 bases). V was shortened by 2 bases and J by 2 bases, with 11 bases between the two germline ends. The CDR3 spans 14 residues. CDR1 SGDLS and CDR2 YYNGEE come from the germline V gene. The CDR3 loop reads CASSVSDSTYEQYF. CDR3 coding DNA: TGTGCCAGCAGCGTTTCGGACTCGACCTACGAGCAGTACTTC.

This sequence joins TRBV19 and TRBJ2-1, with TRBD1 matching 7 bases. V was pared by 8 bases and J by 0 bases, with 4 bases of the junction left unmatched. CDR1 is LNHDA and CDR2 is SQIVND in the germline V gene (reference sequence). This CDR3 spans 14 amino acids. CDR3 in amino acids: CASSRDSSYNEQFF. Written as DNA, the CDR3 is TGTGCCAGTTCCCGGGACAGCTCCTACAATGAGCAGTTCTTC.

The V gene is TRBV7-9, the J gene TRBJ1-4; D may be TRBD1 (6 bases). The V end lost 0 bases, the J end lost 8 bases, and 13 bases lay between the germline ends. Germline V CDR1 and CDR2: SEHNR, FQNEAQ (reference sequence). This CDR3 comprises 15 residues. CDR3 nucleotides: TGTGCCAGCAGCTTAGCACAGGGATGGAGGGAAAAACTGTTTTTT. Translation gives CASSLAQGWREKLFF.

This chain links TRBV5-1 with TRBJ1-4, with 10 positions matching TRBD1. This CDR3 is built from 14 residues. V lost 7 bases and J lost 7; bases outside the gene matches: 7. Per germline, CDR1 SGHRS and CDR2 YFSETQ. Here the CDR3 reads CASRQGQGFEKLFF. CDR3 bases: TGCGCCAGCCGCCAGGGACAGGGGTTTGAAAAACTGTTTTTT. Full variable domain (remainder filled in from reference TRBV5-1 and TRBJ1-4): KAGVTQTPRYLIKTRGQQVTLSCSPISGHRSVSWYQQTPGQGLQFLFEYFSETQRNKGNFPGRFSGRQFSNSRSEMNVSTLELGDSALYLCASRQGQGFEKLFFGSGTQLSVL.

The chain carries TRBV2 and TRBJ1-4; no clear D gene. CDR1 is SNHLY and CDR2 is FYNNEI in the germline V gene. This CDR3 region has 15 residues. The V end lost 6 bases, the J end lost 2 bases, and 13 bases lay between the germline ends. The CDR3 region is CASRVAGATNEKLFF. For the CDR3, the DNA is TGTGCCAGCAGGGTAGCGGGAGCCACTAATGAAAAACTGTTTTTT. Full variable domain (rest looked up from reference TRBV2 and TRBJ1-4): EPEVTQTPSHQVTQMGQEVILRCVPISNHLYFYWYRQILGQKVEFLVSFYNNEISEKSEIFDDQFSVERPDGSNFTLKIRSTKLEDSAMYFCASRVAGATNEKLFFGSGTQLSVL.

This chain links TRBV25-1 with TRBJ2-7; TRBD1 aligns across 7 bases. Germline CDR1 reads MGHDK; CDR2 reads SYGVNS. The CDR3 length is 13 residues. With 4 bases clipped from V and 4 bases from J, the junction kept 4 bases outside the gene matches. The CDR3 region has the DNA TGTGCCAGCAGTGGAGGGGGCAGGTACGAGCAGTACTTC. It translates to CASSGGGRYEQYF.

This sequence joins TRBV7-9 and TRBJ2-7; 8 nucleotides align to TRBD1. Germline values: CDR1 SEHNR, CDR2 FQNEAQ (reference sequence). Unmatched junction bases numbered 3, after V lost 1 base and J lost 4 bases. The CDR3 loop spans 14 amino acids. CDR3 in amino acids: CASSLGTGKYEQYF. Written as DNA, the CDR3 is TGTGCCAGCAGCTTAGGGACAGGGAAATACGAGCAGTACTTC.

V usage is TRBV15 and J usage is TRBJ1-2, with 9 bases aligning to TRBD1. Germline V gene data show CDR1 as LNHNV and CDR2 as YYDKDF (reference sequence). The CDR3 sequence is 15 residues long. V shed 3 bases, J shed 4 bases, and the junction held 6 bases outside the gene matches. The CDR3 reads CATSRGGQGTYGYTF. The CDR3 DNA reads as TGTGCCACCAGCAGGGGAGGACAGGGGACCTATGGCTACACCTTC.

The V gene is TRBV6-2 or TRBV6-3, the J gene TRBJ2-5, with TRBD2 identical over 10 bases. The germline V gene has CDR1 MNHEY and CDR2 SVGEGT. The V gene end was trimmed by 6 bases and the J gene end by 4 bases; junction bases not matched to a gene: 2. CDR3 length: 13 amino acids. The CDR3 DNA follows: TGTGCCAGCAGCCTAGCGGGAGTAGAGACCCAGTACTTC. This gives the protein CASSLAGVETQYF.

The V gene is TRBV10-3, the J gene TRBJ1-6; the match to TRBD1 covers 9 bases. V shed 3 bases and J 7 bases; nucleotides not matched to a gene: 4. CDR3 size: 15 residues. Germline CDR1 reads ENHRY; CDR2 reads SYGVKD. Written as DNA, the CDR3 is TGTGCCATCAGTGATGGACAGGGGAAAAATTCACCCCTCCACTTT. Amino acids: CAISDGQGKNSPLHF.

The chain is built from TRBV30 and TRBJ1-3; D is unresolved. Per germline, CDR1 GTSNPN and CDR2 SVGIG (reference sequence). Deletions cut 0 bases from V and 0 bases from J, with 9 bases between. The CDR3 length is 15 residues. The CDR3 sequence: CAWSVGGLSGNTIYF. Written as DNA, the CDR3 is TGTGCCTGGAGTGTAGGCGGCCTCTCTGGAAACACCATATATTTT.

The chain has TRBV15 and TRBJ1-6, with D unclear. V was clipped by 0 bases and J by 7 bases, with 13 bases between them. CDR3 size: 16 residues. The germline gives CDR1 LNHNV, CDR2 YYDKDF (reference sequence). CDR3 sequence (DNA): TGTGCCACCAGCAGAGATTCGGGGTTGTCGAATTCACCCCTCCACTTT. Encoded protein: CATSRDSGLSNSPLHF. Full variable domain (rest looked up from reference TRBV15 and TRBJ1-6): DAMVIQNPRYQVTQFGKPVTLSCSQTLNHNVMYWYQQKSSQAPKLLFHYYDKDFNNEADTPDNFQSRRPNTSFCFLDIRSPGLGDTAMYLCATSRDSGLSNSPLHFGNGTRLTVT.

This clone has just one count. The CDR3 here is CASSFQGASPEAFF. Written as DNA, the CDR3 is TGTGCCAGCAGCTTTCAGGGGGCGAGCCCTGAAGCTTTCTTT. This chain links TRBV7-9 with TRBJ1-1, with 8 bases identical to TRBD1. Germline V CDR1 and CDR2: SEHNR, FQNEAQ (reference sequence). The CDR3 spans 14 residues. The V and J ends lost 3 bases and 6 bases, in that order; junction bases with no gene match: 6.

This clone has a handful of counts. The chain has TRBV19 and TRBJ1-6; 9 bases map to TRBD1. The J segment lost 4 bases and the V segment lost 8 bases, leaving 3 bases of the junction unmatched. The germline gives CDR1 LNHDA, CDR2 SQIVND (reference sequence). This CDR3 region has 14 residues. CDR3 loop: CASRTGVYNSPLHF. DNA for the CDR3: TGTGCCAGTCGGACAGGGGTTTATAATTCACCCCTCCACTTT.

This clone has more than one count but fewer than ten. The chain joins TRBV5-1 to TRBJ1-2; D not certain. The length of the CDR3 is 14 residues. In germline, CDR1 is SGHRS, CDR2 YFSETQ. Deletions cut 0 bases from V and 2 bases from J, with 8 bases between. The DNA of the CDR3 is TGCGCCAGCAGCTTGGAGGCCGGGAACTATGGCTACACCTTC. As protein: CASSLEAGNYGYTF.

V gene TRBV30 combines with J gene TRBJ2-2; no firm D call. The CDR3 runs to 13 residues. The V end was cut by 2 bases, the J end by 4 bases, with 8 bases between. Per the germline V gene, CDR1 is GTSNPN and CDR2 is SVGIG (reference sequence). The CDR3: CAWSYSTTGELFF. The CDR3, as DNA: TGTGCCTGGAGTTACTCTACCACCGGGGAGCTGTTTTTT.

The chain links TRBV30 to TRBJ2-1; 8 nucleotides agree with TRBD2. The junction had 8 bases not matched to a gene; V was cut back by 4 bases and J by 3 bases. CDR1 and CDR2 (germline): GTSNPN, SVGIG (reference sequence). The CDR3 sequence is 15 residues long. CDR3 protein: CAWIPGTSVYNEQFF. For the CDR3, the DNA is TGTGCCTGGATCCCGGGGACTAGTGTCTACAATGAGCAGTTCTTC. Filled out from reference TRBV30 and TRBJ2-1, the complete variable domain reads SQTIHQWPATLVQPVGSPLSLECTVEGTSNPNLYWYRQAAGRGLQLLFYSVGIGQISSEVPQNLSASRPQDRQFILSSKKLLLSDSGFYLCAWIPGTSVYNEQFFGPGTRLTVL.